The 20 T cell receptor beta chains listed next were all sequenced from one sample in a study of blood T cell repertoires in COVID-19 (dated by TCRdb to between 2020 and 2021). Libraries were constructed by the immunoSEQ multiplex PCR assay. Here the immuneACCESS table is served through TCRdb, limited to in-frame sequences with V and J called. Missing clones are a known gap in these copies; in checked studies unresolved V genes cover under half, and the rest lacks a known reason. Recorded for this sample are fewer than 350,000 clones; about 86% of them occurred a single time. The ten largest clones take up approximately 12% of the sample. Sequencing input: peripheral blood. These receptor sequences come from a woman in her twenties or thirties with COVID-19, enrolled during active disease.

This clone is a singleton in its sample. This chain uses TRBV18 with TRBJ2-1, with 10 bases that match TRBD2. This CDR3 is 16 amino acids long. V was pared by 4 bases and J by 2 bases, with 5 bases of the junction left unmatched. Germline V gene data show CDR1 as KGHSH and CDR2 as LQKENI. CDR3 DNA sequence: TGTGCCAGCTCACTCAGGACTAGCGGAACCTACAATGAGCAGTTCTTC. Translating gives CASSLRTSGTYNEQFF.

This rearrangement joins TRBV5-1 to TRBJ1-2; possibly TRBD1 for D (5 bases). Trimming took off 2 bases at V and 4 bases at J, with 9 bases between the two ends. Per germline, CDR1 SGHRS and CDR2 YFSETQ. CDR3 length: 13 residues. CDR3 bases: TGCGCCAGCAGCTTAGGGGATAGCTATGGCTACACCTTC. Translation: CASSLGDSYGYTF.

The chain uses TRBV11-1 and TRBJ1-4; no clear D gene. V lost 5 bases and J 8 bases, leaving 18 bases between the germline ends. The CDR3 is made up of 15 amino acids. Germline loops: CDR1 SGHAT, CDR2 FQDESV (reference sequence). CDR3 DNA: TGTGCCAGCAGCCCCACCCTGGCACGGGGAGAAAAACTGTTTTTT. Protein sequence: CASSPTLARGEKLFF.

The table lists this clone with a count of one. This sequence joins TRBV7-9 and TRBJ2-1; D is undetermined. Germline-derived CDR1 and CDR2 are SEHNR and FQNEAQ (reference sequence). This CDR3 comprises 16 residues. Deletions cut 7 bases from V and 2 bases from J, with 18 bases between. The CDR3 sequence: CASNPEPAVTYNEQFF. The CDR3 coding sequence is TGTGCCAGCAACCCTGAACCTGCAGTTACCTACAATGAGCAGTTCTTC.

This chain links TRBV5-5 with TRBJ2-5; TRBD2 matches 7 bases. Trimming cost V 0 bases and J 5 bases; bases outside gene matches: 4. Germline V gene data show CDR1 as SGHKS and CDR2 as YYEKEE (reference sequence). CDR3 length: 14 residues. CDR3 in amino acids: CASSLGASGETQYF. The DNA for the CDR3 is TGTGCCAGCAGCTTGGGTGCTAGCGGCGAGACCCAGTACTTC.

CDR3 DNA: TGTGCCAGCAGCCAACCGACAGGAGACAATGAGCAGTTCTTC. Its protein is CASSQPTGDNEQFF. This chain links TRBV3-1 (or the pseudogene TRBV3-2) with TRBJ2-1; D is possibly TRBD1 (6 bases). Germline V lookup: CDR1 LGHDT, CDR2 YNNKEL (reference sequence). The germline V and J ends were trimmed by 2 bases and 5 bases, with 10 bases remaining between them. The CDR3 loop spans 14 amino acids.

The J gene is TRBJ2-7, the V gene TRBV3-1 (or the pseudogene TRBV3-2); 8 bases map to TRBD1. CDR3 length: 14 amino acids. Germline V lookup: CDR1 LGHDT, CDR2 YNNKEL (reference sequence). Trimming took 7 bases from V and 4 from J; bases not matched to a gene: 9. The CDR3 nucleotides are TGTGCCAGCACCCCGGGACAGGAGCTTTACGAGCAGTACTTC. Protein sequence: CASTPGQELYEQYF.

This clone was found once. The chain combines TRBV5-5 with TRBJ2-5; 15 positions match TRBD2. Per the germline V gene, CDR1 is SGHKS and CDR2 is YYEKEE (reference sequence). With 2 bases clipped from V and 5 bases from J, the junction kept 7 bases outside the gene matches. The CDR3 consists of 17 residues. The CDR3 bases are TGTGCCAGCAGCTTCCGGACTAGCGGGGGGGCCCGGGAGACCCAGTACTTC. As protein: CASSFRTSGGARETQYF.

The genes are TRBV5-1 and TRBJ2-3, with 11 nucleotides matching TRBD2. The J segment lost 1 base and the V segment lost 1 base, leaving 2 bases of the junction unmatched. Germline V CDR1 and CDR2: SGHRS, YFSETQ. The CDR3 is 16 residues long. Here the CDR3 reads CASSLQTSGGTDTQYF. The CDR3 region has the DNA TGCGCCAGCAGCTTGCAGACTAGCGGGGGCACAGATACGCAGTATTTT.

The V and J genes are TRBV2 and TRBJ1-1, with D maybe TRBD1 (5 bases). The CDR3 consists of 17 residues. V lost 1 base and J 8 bases, leaving 23 bases between the germline ends. Per germline, CDR1 SNHLY and CDR2 FYNNEI. CDR3 bases: TGTGCCAGCAGTGAAGGACGAAATGTACAGTTTGGGGCAGAAGCTTTCTTT. Translating gives CASSEGRNVQFGAEAFF.

This clone appeared a single time. The chain couples TRBV19 to TRBJ1-5, with 10 bases matching TRBD1. The germline V gene has CDR1 LNHDA and CDR2 SQIVND (reference sequence). The CDR3 runs 15 residues. V shed 11 bases, J shed 7 bases, and the junction held 14 bases outside the gene matches. The CDR3 is CASRGTGAARQPQHF. CDR3 nucleotides: TGTGCCTCCCGCGGGACAGGGGCGGCGCGGCAGCCCCAGCATTTT.

The J gene is TRBJ2-2, the V gene TRBV3-1 (or the pseudogene TRBV3-2); TRBD2 agrees at 8 bases. The CDR3 sequence is 16 residues long. J gave up 1 base and V 3 bases, and 4 bases lay outside the gene matches. Germline CDR1 reads LGHDT; CDR2 reads YNNKEL (reference sequence). DNA of the CDR3: TGTGCCAGCAGCCACGCGGGGGGACGGAACACCGGGGAGCTGTTTTTT. It is translated as CASSHAGGRNTGELFF.

The CDR3 sequence is CASRGDRGYSNQPQHF. CDR3 nucleotide sequence: TGTGCCAGTAGGGGGGACAGGGGTTATAGCAATCAGCCCCAGCATTTT. The rearrangement uses TRBV19 and TRBJ1-5; 10 bases fit TRBD1. Germline CDR1 LNHDA, CDR2 SQIVND (reference sequence). This CDR3 is 16 amino acids long. J gave up 0 bases and V 6 bases, and 5 bases lay outside the gene matches. Supplemented by reference TRBV19 and TRBJ1-5, the full variable domain reads DGGITQSPKYLFRKEGQNVTLSCEQNLNHDAMYWYRQDPGQGLRLIYYSQIVNDFQKGDIAEGYSVSREKKESFPLTVTSAQKNPTAFYLCASRGDRGYSNQPQHFGDGTRLSIL.

J is TRBJ2-7 and V is TRBV2, with D hard to call. In germline, CDR1 is SNHLY, CDR2 FYNNEI. The CDR3 length is 14 residues. V was trimmed by 4 bases and J by 0 bases, leaving 10 bases between them. CDR3 sequence (DNA): TGTGCCAGCAGTGCGCGTTCCCGCTCCTACGAGCAGTACTTC. Amino acid sequence: CASSARSRSYEQYF. Using reference TRBV2 and TRBJ2-7 for the parts outside the CDR3, the full variable domain is EPEVTQTPSHQVTQMGQEVILRCVPISNHLYFYWYRQILGQKVEFLVSFYNNEISEKSEIFDDQFSVERPDGSNFTLKIRSTKLEDSAMYFCASSARSRSYEQYFGPGTRLTVT.

This chain joins TRBV6-5 and TRBJ1-1; D gene unclear. CDR1 is MNHEY, CDR2 SVGAGI, per germline. The CDR3 is 11 residues long. Trimming cost V 3 bases and J 6 bases, with 5 bases left between them. The CDR3 nucleotides are TGTGCCAGCAGTTATCTAGCTGAAGCTTTCTTT. Translated, it gives CASSYLAEAFF.

The chain carries TRBV19 and TRBJ2-2; 9 bases fit TRBD2. The CDR3 has 17 amino acids. V trimming: 9 bases; J trimming: 2 bases; junction bases outside the gene matches: 13. Per the germline V gene, CDR1 is LNHDA and CDR2 is SQIVND (reference sequence). CDR3 loop: CASGRRRGGRNTGELFF. The CDR3 DNA follows: TGTGCCAGCGGTCGGCGGCGGGGGGGCCGAAACACCGGGGAGCTGTTTTTT.

The V and J genes are TRBV13 and TRBJ1-1; D gene unclear. The CDR3 length is 16 residues. V was cut by 7 bases and J by 0 bases, with 18 bases left in between. In germline, CDR1 is PRHDT, CDR2 FYEKMQ (reference sequence). The CDR3 spells CASTSDCWLMNTEAFF. CDR3 nucleotides: TGTGCCAGCACCTCGGACTGTTGGTTAATGAACACTGAAGCTTTCTTT.

The rearrangement links TRBV4-2 to TRBJ1-2; D unresolved. The germline V and J ends were trimmed by 0 bases and 8 bases, with 10 bases remaining between them. CDR1 and CDR2 (germline): LGHNA, YNFKEQ. The CDR3 contains 13 residues. The CDR3 spells CASSQDRTGGYTF. In DNA, the CDR3 is TGTGCCAGCAGCCAAGATCGGACGGGAGGCTACACCTTC.

The rearrangement joins TRBV24-1 to TRBJ1-2, with a possible D match to TRBD1 (6 bases). Per germline, CDR1 KGHDR and CDR2 SFDVKD. Trimming removed 7 bases from V and 7 bases from J, with 18 bases in between. This CDR3 spans 14 amino acids. This chain's CDR3 is CATRASGDEGGYTF. The CDR3 region has the DNA TGTGCCACCAGAGCGTCAGGGGATGAAGGTGGCTACACCTTC.

The chain employs TRBV29-1 and TRBJ1-1, with D unclear. V shed 7 bases and J shed 1 base, with 10 bases lying between them. Looked up from germline, CDR1 is SQVTM and CDR2 is ANQGSEA. The CDR3 consists of 12 residues. The CDR3 bases are TGCAGCGCCCTCCCCCCGAACACTGAAGCTTTCTTT. As protein: CSALPPNTEAFF.